This TCR beta chain is drawn from a study of graft-versus-host responses after intestinal transplantation listed by TCRdb under 2021. Regarding the research as a whole: Multivisceral, liver-intestinal, or isolated intestinal transplants were received by the recipients. Every recipient was given anti-thymocyte globulin induction, followed by about three years of maintenance tacrolimus and steroids. Graft-versus-host and host-versus-graft alloreactive T cell clones were tracked in the graft, circulation and bone marrow after intestinal transplantation using bulk TCR-beta CDR3 sequencing. To identify alloreactive clones, pre-transplant mixed lymphocyte reaction products were sequenced and compared with unstimulated pre-transplant donor and recipient T cells. The cohort enrolled 20 to 25 intestinal transplant recipients including one retransplant, and 3 patients lacking pretransplant specimens were excluded. Donor T cell macrochimerism was defined as a peak of at least 4% donor T cells among recipient peripheral blood mononuclear cells. Instead of going to the commercial service, samples from a few later patients were sequenced in-house on an Illumina MiSeq and processed with MiXCR. Results the study describes overall, beyond this receptor: GvH clones were detected in recipient bone marrow, and some of these GvH clones were observed earlier in ileal mucosa or blood, consistent with an intestinal mucosal origin. In patients with donor T cell macrochimerism, the allografts had high GvH to HvG T cell clonal ratios. Early after transplant, declines in HvG clones were associated with peak levels of circulating GvH clones. Conclusions were limited by the relatively low number and heterogeneity of intestinal transplant patients.

The library was built by means of the immunoSEQ multiplex PCR assay. In most patients, genomic DNA was isolated using the Qiagen DNeasy Blood and Tissue Kit and sent frozen to Adaptive Biotechnologies for TCR sequencing. High-throughput TCR-beta CDR3 sequencing of genomic DNA from most patients was performed by Adaptive Biotechnologies. The original pipeline was this. Adaptive's ImmunoSEQ software supplied the TCR sequencing data for around 19 patients, while MiXCR and VDJtools were used to process a few other patients. To correct CD4 versus CD8 sorting errors, any sequence found in both subsets at a frequency ratio below 5:1 was removed. Because the origin of CDR3 nucleotide sequences shared between donor and recipient could not be assigned, those sequences were removed. To count as alloreactive, a clone needed at least 2-fold expansion over unstimulated cells and a minimum CFSE-low frequency of 0.002% (template counts) or 0.001% (read counts). A clone was considered mappable if detected in the sequenced pre-transplant spleen, lymph node, or MLR CFSE-low populations of the donor or recipient. Cumulative frequency of alloreactive clones was calculated as a percentage of all sequences weighted by copy number. TCRdb provides this immuneACCESS table in a form limited to in-frame rearrangements. Some clones are lacking; in checked studies, under half of them reflect an unresolved V gene, and why the rest are absent is not known. For V, J and clone size, that table is used; D and trimming come from the DNA. For this sample there are approximately 9,800 clones; approximately 30% appear just once. Roughly 5% of the sample comes from the top ten.

For CDR1 and CDR2, the germline V gene lists SGHNT and YENEEA. From the cysteine up to the phenylalanine, the CDR3 has a length of 14 residues. The entry retains the CDR3 DNA only, 42 bases that are in frame from base 1. Trimming costs V 1 base and J 1 base, and their ends lie 7 bases apart. This clone has only a few counts. No much larger clonotype is one base removed from it; base qualities were not supplied. Interpreted using the paper, the time point label stands for: cells obtained before transplantation from donor or recipient. In mixed lymphocyte reactions, roughly 200,000 CFSE-labeled pre-transplant responders were plated with roughly 200,000 irradiated violet-dye-labeled stimulators and cultured for less than seven days. Proliferating CD3+CD4+CFSE-low and CD3+CD8+CFSE-low responder cells were FACS-sorted on a BD Influx sorter after the mixed lymphocyte reaction.

Rearrangement joined TRBV11-3 to TRBJ1-1; TRBD1 might be the D gene, on 5 matching bases. Sequencing was performed on alloreactive CD4+ T cells from a mixed lymphocyte reaction culture, taken before transplantation. The cell subset or site label of this sample denotes: CFSE-low proliferating T cells sorted from roughly six-day pre-transplant mixed lymphocyte reaction (GvH or HvG direction). This receptor was identified in a human patient who was an organ donor for intestinal transplantation. The CDR3 is CASSLVTGNTEAFF. The nucleotide sequence is given as TGTGCCAGCAGCTTAGTTACAGGGAACACTGAAGCTTTCTTT.